Listed below are T cell receptor beta chains from one sample, sequenced in a study of cytomegalovirus exposure and HLA in healthy donors. Data came from immunoSEQ multiplex PCR; TCRdb stores just in-frame clones and leaves some out. Among over 200,000 clones listed, 88% were seen once. Sequences were obtained from PBMCs. Receptors originate from a young woman in good health and CMV-seronegative. The conserved cysteine and the conserved F or W are not part of the CDR3 here. Rows may omit the clone size; those that give it use once, few, many or a size class.

cdr3_aa	clone_size	v_call
ASTAGQNYEQY	few	TRBV18
AILFQGSRGTEAF	-	TRBV6-4
ASSGHGRDGELF	-	TRBV2
ASRPVLAVLGETQY	-	TRBV5-8
ASSFEGLAGGYEQF	once	TRBV27
ASSLVTSGYEQY	-	TRBV5-6
ASALTSPAYEQY	once	TRBV27
ASSVRLAVFANTGELF	-	TRBV9
ASSGQWNTEAF	-	TRBV2
ASSYSETEAF	-	TRBV6-6
ASSVDLEGLAGSGELF	once	TRBV9
AISPFLVGSTRNTIY	-	TRBV10-3
ASSENPDSSYEQY	-	TRBV2
SVLGAREGQF	-	TRBV29-1
AIAFQRVNRDEQF	-	TRBV6-1
ASSSNIGTAYEQY	-	TRBV5-1
ASSLVLAGETYEQY	-	TRBV11-2
ASSFRGRQGRGPQH	-	TRBV27
ASSAAQRPEQY	-	TRBV7-8
ASTVAGELF	-	TRBV2
ASSVDPGGSSNEQF	-	TRBV9
ASGKLEQAGVYTEAF	-	TRBV28
ASSPDRVSGNTIY	-	TRBV6-1
ASSLGGTGHHEQF	few	TRBV5-6
AISATGTFSGNTIY	-	TRBV10-3
ASSSPGGGLAFSSYEQY	-	TRBV7-9
ASSLGRGISYEQY	-	TRBV11-2
ASSQDQPGRVTDTQY	-	TRBV4-3
ASATGNTIY	-	TRBV28